The 24 T cell receptor beta chains below all came from one sample that was sequenced in a study of blood T cell repertoires in COVID-19. TCRdb keeps only in-frame clones here, not all; method: immunoSEQ multiplex PCR. This sample has tens of thousands of clones, with about 90% found just once. Material: peripheral blood. Source of these receptors: a man aged 50-60 years with active COVID-19.

V is TRBV28 and J is TRBJ1-1; TRBD1 agrees at 7 bases. From germline, CDR1 is MDHEN and CDR2 SYDVKM. The CDR3 is made up of 13 amino acids. Trimming took 6 bases from V and 3 from J; bases not matched to a gene: 4. The CDR3 is CASRKGAYTEAFF. The CDR3 DNA reads TGTGCCAGCAGAAAGGGGGCGTACACTGAAGCTTTCTTT.

This chain links TRBV28 with TRBJ2-6; 8 positions match TRBD2. V shed 7 bases and J 9 bases; nucleotides not matched to a gene: 8. The CDR3 is 14 amino acids. Germline assignment: CDR1 MDHEN and CDR2 SYDVKM. The DNA for the CDR3 is TGTGCCAGCAAGGTCGCGGGGGGCCACAACGTCCTGACTTTC. Its translation: CASKVAGGHNVLTF.

This clone showed up just a few times. This chain connects TRBV5-4 to TRBJ2-2, with D hard to call. Germline assignment: CDR1 SGHNT and CDR2 YYREEE (reference sequence). The CDR3 covers 14 residues. Trimming shortened V by 3 bases and J by 5 bases, and 11 bases separated the two germline ends. CDR3 sequence reads: CASSSTTETGELFF. The CDR3 nucleotides read TGTGCCAGCAGCTCAACCACAGAAACCGGGGAGCTGTTTTTT.

The chain links TRBV7-5 to TRBJ1-1. TRBV7-5 is an annotated pseudogene. The length of the CDR3 is 15 residues. CDR3 residues: CARSLVGRMNTEAFF. The DNA of the CDR3 is TGTGCCAGAAGCTTAGTAGGGAGAATGAACACTGAAGCTTTCTTT.

The rearrangement joins TRBV3-1 (or the pseudogene TRBV3-2) to TRBJ2-7, with TRBD2 matching 16 bases. The CDR3 extends over 17 amino acids. The germline V gene has CDR1 LGHDT and CDR2 YNNKEL (reference sequence). The V and J ends lost 4 bases and 3 bases, in that order; junction bases with no gene match: 6. CDR3 sequence: CASSRGTSGGAGYEQYF. The DNA for the CDR3 is TGTGCCAGCAGCCGCGGGACTAGCGGGGGGGCCGGCTACGAGCAGTACTTC.

This clone showed up just once. The chain combines TRBV5-1 with TRBJ2-7; 7 positions match TRBD1. V gave up 3 bases and J gave up 4 bases; unmatched junction bases: 16. The CDR3 extends over 17 amino acids. Germline assignment: CDR1 SGHRS and CDR2 YFSETQ. CDR3 loop: CASSSGSLRQGGYEQYF. The CDR3 DNA reads TGCGCCAGCAGCTCCGGTTCGCTGCGACAGGGTGGGTACGAGCAGTACTTC.

The CDR3 is CAWSDRGEIDTQYF. The CDR3 nucleotides read TGTGCCTGGAGTGACAGGGGGGAGATAGATACGCAGTATTTT. This sequence joins TRBV30 and TRBJ2-3, with TRBD1 identical over 8 bases. Germline CDR1 reads GTSNPN; CDR2 reads SVGIG (reference sequence). The CDR3 contains 14 residues. J gave up 5 bases and V 1 base, and 5 bases lay outside the gene matches.

The chain links TRBV10-1 to TRBJ2-5; D may be TRBD2 (6 bases). The V gene's germline CDR1 is WNHNN and CDR2 SYGVQD (reference sequence). Trimming cost V 8 bases and J 14 bases, with 21 bases left between them. The CDR3 sequence is 12 residues long. CDR3 sequence (DNA): TGCGCCAGCGGGGACTCTGGACCAAAACTCTACTTC. It encodes CASGDSGPKLYF.

This rearrangement joins TRBV6-1 to TRBJ1-2; 7 positions match TRBD1. This CDR3 has 14 residues. With V trimmed by 5 bases and J by 4 bases, 7 bases remained unmatched. In germline, CDR1 is MNHNS, CDR2 SASEGT. The CDR3 spells CASSSSRTGYGYTF. The CDR3 DNA is TGTGCCAGCAGTTCGTCCCGGACAGGCTATGGCTACACCTTC.

The V call is TRBV2, the J call TRBJ1-5; D may be TRBD1 (5 bases). In germline, CDR1 is SNHLY, CDR2 FYNNEI. V shed 2 bases and J shed 2 bases, with 13 bases lying between them. CDR3 size: 16 residues. Written as DNA, the CDR3 is TGTGCCAGCAGTGAATGGGGCCGTGGGGGCAATCAGCCCCAGCATTTT. Protein: CASSEWGRGGNQPQHF.

The V call is TRBV6-5, the J call TRBJ2-4; D might be TRBD2 (5 bases). This CDR3 has 11 residues. Germline CDR1 MNHEY, CDR2 SVGAGI. V was cut by 4 bases and J by 13 bases, with 11 bases left in between. CDR3 DNA: TGTGCCAGCAGTTCCCGGGGAGAGCAGTACTTC. Its translation is CASSSRGEQYF.

This chain connects TRBV5-4 to TRBJ2-5; TRBD2 matches 9 bases. V dropped 6 bases and J dropped 4; count of bases not matched to a gene: 7. CDR3 size: 14 residues. The germline gives CDR1 SGHNT, CDR2 YYREEE (reference sequence). CDR3 residues: CASTWREGGETQYF. The DNA for the CDR3 is TGTGCCAGCACCTGGCGGGAGGGAGGAGAGACCCAGTACTTC.

This sequence joins TRBV18 and TRBJ2-2; weak D call: TRBD1 (6 bases). V lost 1 base, J lost 1 base, and 10 bases lay in between. CDR1 and CDR2 from the germline V gene are KGHSH and LQKENI. The CDR3 has 16 residues. The CDR3 DNA reads TGTGCCAGCTCACCACTACTGACAGGGAACACCGGGGAGCTGTTTTTT. Translating it yields CASSPLLTGNTGELFF.

The CDR3, as DNA: TGCGCCAGCAGCCAAGATAGATTGAGCGGGGAGGGCGAGCAGTACTTC. Amino acid sequence: CASSQDRLSGEGEQYF. The chain is built from TRBV4-1 and TRBJ2-7; the match to TRBD2 covers 7 bases. The germline CDR1 and CDR2 sequences are MGHRA and YSYEKL. V gave up 0 bases and J gave up 6 bases; unmatched junction bases: 11. The CDR3 totals 16 residues.

This chain connects TRBV2 to TRBJ1-2; D ambiguous. This CDR3 has 13 residues. V lost 1 base and J lost 4, with 7 bases in between. The germline V gene encodes CDR1 SNHLY and CDR2 FYNNEI. CDR3 in DNA: TGTGCCAGCAGTGAAGACCGACTCTATGGCTACACCTTC. It encodes CASSEDRLYGYTF.

CDR3 DNA: TGCGCCAGCAGCTTGTCGGTATCGGGGGTAAACACTGAAGCTTTCTTT. Translated, it gives CASSLSVSGVNTEAFF. The V and J genes are TRBV5-1 and TRBJ1-1; D might be TRBD1 (5 bases). This CDR3 is 16 amino acids long. Trimming shortened V by 1 base and J by 2 bases, and 15 bases separated the two germline ends. Germline V CDR1 and CDR2: SGHRS, YFSETQ. The full variable domain, in which reference TRBV5-1 and TRBJ1-1 provide the parts outside the CDR3, is KAGVTQTPRYLIKTRGQQVTLSCSPISGHRSVSWYQQTPGQGLQFLFEYFSETQRNKGNFPGRFSGRQFSNSRSEMNVSTLELGDSALYLCASSLSVSGVNTEAFFGQGTRLTVV.

CDR3: CASSDVRVNQPQHF. CDR3 bases: TGTGCCAGCAGTGATGTCAGGGTCAATCAGCCCCAGCATTTT. The V gene is TRBV2, the J gene TRBJ1-5; TRBD1 might be the D (5 bases). The CDR3 is 14 residues long. Trimming left V 3 bases short and J 3 bases short, with 9 bases between. CDR1 is SNHLY, CDR2 FYNNEI, per germline.

The rearrangement links TRBV30 to TRBJ1-5, with 8 positions matching TRBD1. CDR1 is GTSNPN and CDR2 is SVGIG in the germline V gene (reference sequence). Losses at the gene ends were 2 bases for V and 7 bases for J; bases not matched to a gene: 7. CDR3 size: 14 residues. CDR3 protein: CAWSKTGAGQPQHF. The CDR3 DNA is TGTGCCTGGAGTAAGACAGGGGCTGGACAGCCCCAGCATTTT.

V usage is TRBV5-1 and J usage is TRBJ2-5; possible D gene TRBD1, 6 bases. Germline V gene sequence: CDR1 SGHRS, CDR2 YFSETQ. The CDR3 is 16 amino acids. Trimming pared 0 bases from V and 1 base from J, leaving 13 bases between. DNA for the CDR3: TGCGCCAGCAGCTTGGCTGGGGGCTTGACCCAAGAGACCCAGTACTTC. It yields the protein CASSLAGGLTQETQYF. The entire variable domain, with the rest obtained from reference TRBV5-1 and TRBJ2-5, is as follows: KAGVTQTPRYLIKTRGQQVTLSCSPISGHRSVSWYQQTPGQGLQFLFEYFSETQRNKGNFPGRFSGRQFSNSRSEMNVSTLELGDSALYLCASSLAGGLTQETQYFGPGTRLLVL.

The V gene is TRBV6-5, the J gene TRBJ2-2, with D tentatively TRBD1 (5 bases). The germline V and J ends were trimmed by 6 bases and 6 bases, with 17 bases remaining between them. This CDR3 contains 15 residues. Germline V gives CDR1 MNHEY, CDR2 SVGAGI. The CDR3 coding sequence is TGTGCCAGCAGCCCCATTCTAGGGGCCCCCGGGGAGCTGTTTTTT. Its translation is CASSPILGAPGELFF.

The chain carries TRBV5-1 and TRBJ2-2; 9 bases map to TRBD1. Looked up from germline, CDR1 is SGHRS and CDR2 is YFSETQ. J lost 5 bases, V lost 4 bases, and 12 bases had no gene match. The CDR3 is 17 residues long. The CDR3: CASSLRTGESWTGELFF. For the CDR3, the DNA is TGCGCCAGCAGCCTCCGGACAGGGGAATCGTGGACCGGGGAGCTGTTTTTT. The entire variable domain, with the rest obtained from reference TRBV5-1 and TRBJ2-2, is as follows: KAGVTQTPRYLIKTRGQQVTLSCSPISGHRSVSWYQQTPGQGLQFLFEYFSETQRNKGNFPGRFSGRQFSNSRSEMNVSTLELGDSALYLCASSLRTGESWTGELFFGEGSRLTVL.

This clone turned up a few times. J is TRBJ2-2 and V is TRBV7-9, with D maybe TRBD1 (6 bases). The CDR3 is 13 residues long. Trimming left V 10 bases short and J 6 bases short, with 15 bases between. Per the germline V gene, CDR1 is SEHNR and CDR2 is FQNEAQ (reference sequence). This CDR3 reads CATQGRGAGELFF. For the CDR3, the DNA is TGTGCCACCCAGGGCAGGGGTGCCGGGGAGCTGTTTTTT. The full variable domain, completed using reference TRBV7-9 and TRBJ2-2, is DTGVSQNPRHKITKRGQNVTFRCDPISEHNRLYWYRQTLGQGPEFLTYFQNEAQLEKSRLLSDRFSAERPKGSFSTLEIQRTEQGDSAMYLCATQGRGAGELFFGEGSRLTVL.

This clone appeared once. The V call is TRBV6-4, the J call TRBJ2-7; 10 nucleotides match TRBD1. CDR1 MRHNA and CDR2 SNTAGT come from the germline V gene. Trimming at V came to 6 bases and at J to 0 bases, leaving 5 bases not matched to a gene. The CDR3 spans 15 residues. The CDR3 region has the DNA TGTGCCAGCAGCGAGGGACAGGGGAGCTCCTACGAGCAGTACTTC. Translated: CASSEGQGSSYEQYF.

This chain links TRBV27 with TRBJ2-5; 9 positions match TRBD1. This CDR3 has 13 residues. With V trimmed by 4 bases and J by 7 bases, 4 bases remained unmatched. CDR1 and CDR2 from the germline V gene are MNHEY and SMNVEV (reference sequence). The CDR3 reads CASSSGTGTTQYF. For the CDR3, the DNA is TGTGCCAGCAGTTCCGGGACAGGGACGACCCAGTACTTC.